This T cell receptor beta chain was profiled in a study of T cell responses to AZD1222 COVID-19 vaccine. Study-level results: Among vaccine-associated CD4 TCRs, coverage spanned spike, with dominance at 160-218 and 743-854. The repertoires were collected only after the peak T cell response. White British donors predominated, females outnumbered males, and clonal diversity was possibly underestimated.

Repertoires were generated with immunoSEQ multiplex PCR, while TCRdb's copy carries only in-frame clones and drops some. The repertoire includes some 130,000 clones, approximately 91% of them detected once, and around 0.98% sits in the top ten. Details on this clone: Its target is unknown.

CDR1 LNHDA and CDR2 SQIVND come from the germline V gene (reference sequence). CDR3 length: 14 residues. Deletions cut 3 bases from V and 2 bases from J, with 11 bases between. The clonotype was recovered from an adult who received the AZD1222 COVID-19 vaccine. The sample consisted of peripheral blood, taken 28 days after the second AZD1222 dose. This chain joins TRBV19 and TRBJ2-7; D unresolved. DNA of the CDR3: TGTGCCAGTAGTATTATCGGCCACCCCTACGAGCAGTACTTC. The encoded protein is CASSIIGHPYEQYF.